Listed below are T cell receptor beta chains from one sample, sequenced in a study of PD-1 blockade in classical Hodgkin lymphoma. TCRdb's copy holds only in-frame clones and misses some; the assay was immunoSEQ multiplex PCR. The sample lists roughly 100,000 clones, 78% seen once, with 8% to 9.5% in the top ten. The sequences come from peripheral blood mononuclear cells (PBMCs), collected before the fourth cycle of nivolumab. The receptors here all came from a human donor with classical Hodgkin lymphoma. Both conserved end residues are part of each CDR3. A D gene is named only where the DNA matches it firmly. Clone size appears in some rows only: once, few, many, or a class for an expanded clone.

J | size | V | D | DNA | CDR3
TRBJ1-1 | few | TRBV25-1 | - | TGTGCCAGTTCCTGGGCGAACACTGAAGCTTTCTTT | CASSWANTEAFF
TRBJ1-2 | - | TRBV7-2 | TRBD1 | TGTGCCACCAGAGAGGACCGGGACAGGTCCTATGGCTACACCTTC | CATREDRDRSYGYTF
TRBJ1-4 | - | TRBV6-5 | TRBD1 | TGTGCCAGCAGAGCGCCGGGACAGGGTAGTGAAAAACTGTTTTTT | CASRAPGQGSEKLFF
TRBJ2-5 | - | TRBV18 | TRBD1 | TGTGCCAGCACCAATTCGGACAGGTTTGGAGAGACCCAGTACTTC | CASTNSDRFGETQYF
TRBJ2-1 | - | TRBV28 | TRBD2 | TGTGCCAGCAGCCCGACTAGCGGGTACTACAATGAGCAGTTCTTC | CASSPTSGYYNEQFF
TRBJ2-7 | - | TRBV18 | TRBD2 | TGTGCCAGCTCACCAAAGGCGGGACTAGGGGGGGAGCAGTACTTC | CASSPKAGLGGEQYF
TRBJ2-1 | once | TRBV18 | TRBD2 | TGTGCCAGCTCACCACTCGGACTAGCGGGGGCCCGCTCCTACAATGAGCAGTTCTTC | CASSPLGLAGARSYNEQFF
TRBJ1-5 | many | TRBV28 | - | TGTGCCAGCAGTTTATCATGGAATATCAATCAGCCCCAGCATTTT | CASSLSWNINQPQHF
TRBJ2-1 | - | TRBV11-1 | - | TGTGCCAGCAGCTTAAGGGCTAGCGTAAGTTACAATGAGCAGTTCTTC | CASSLRASVSYNEQFF
TRBJ1-3 | - | TRBV13 | - | TGTGCCAGCAGCTTTAGATTTAGCTCTGGAAACACCATATATTTT | CASSFRFSSGNTIYF
TRBJ2-3 | - | TRBV11-1 | TRBD2 | TGTGCCAGCAGCCCGGGACTAGCGGGGGGTTTTGCGGATACGCAGTATTTT | CASSPGLAGGFADTQYF
TRBJ1-1 | few | TRBV28 | TRBD1 | TGTGCCAGCAGTTTGACAGGGGTTCGAACTGAAGCTTTCTTT | CASSLTGVRTEAFF
TRBJ2-2 | - | TRBV6-4 | - | TGTGCCAGCAGTGTTGGGCTTGCCACCGGGGAGCTGTTTTTT | CASSVGLATGELFF
TRBJ1-6 | - | TRBV7-2 | TRBD1 | TGTGCCAGCAGCCCGGGACAGGGTGGCTCACCCCTCCACTTT | CASSPGQGGSPLHF